This section outlines one T cell receptor beta chain sequence together with its context. TCRdb keeps only in-frame clones here, not all; method: immunoSEQ multiplex PCR. The sample yields 95,000 to 100,000 clones, about 88% seen once. This sample was included in a study of T cell responses to AZD1222 COVID-19 vaccine. Trimming took 1 base from V and 0 from J, leaving 4 bases between them. Germline CDR1 and CDR2: GTSNPN and SVGIG (reference sequence). The CDR3 contains 13 residues. The rearrangement joins TRBV30 to TRBJ1-5; no definite D call. The sequence came from an adult in good health. The specimen comprised peripheral blood, sampled on day 0 of AZD1222 vaccination. In nucleotides, the CDR3 is TGTGCCTGGAGTGGGAGTAGCAATCAGCCCCAGCATTTT. This codes for CAWSGSSNQPQHF.